Listed below are T cell receptor beta chains from one sample, sequenced in a study of shared clonotypes between healthy human individuals. TCRdb keeps only in-frame clones here, not all; method: immunoSEQ multiplex PCR. The data show about 800,000 clones, 95% to 97% seen once. The sequencing sample was made of naive CD8+ T cells sorted from blood. The receptors were sampled from a man younger than 45 in good health. CDR3s leave out the opening cysteine and the closing phenylalanine or tryptophan.

V	J	CDR3
TRBV29-1	TRBJ2-1	SVRGSPSGTDEQF
TRBV29-1	TRBJ2-5	SVSQETQY
TRBV11-2	TRBJ2-7	ASSLMGYEQY
TRBV27	TRBJ2-2	ASSLYTGELF
TRBV27	TRBJ1-2	ASGSYGRGT
TRBV7-9	TRBJ2-7	ASRTLSYEQY
TRBV10-2	TRBJ2-1	ASSEASGWGYNEQF
TRBV7-9	TRBJ2-1	ASSSDSGSSYNEQF
TRBV5-8	TRBJ1-2	ASGDRGRVYGYT
TRBV7-9	TRBJ1-1	ASSLAGGGQEAF
TRBV7-9	TRBJ2-7	ASSSPPAGSSYEQY
TRBV27	TRBJ2-1	ASSPPGLAYEQF
TRBV4-3	TRBJ2-1	ASSRTGLAGNEQF
TRBV9	TRBJ1-2	ASRDRDRGPTNYGYT
TRBV7-9	TRBJ1-5	ASSLVQGMDQPQH
TRBV5-1	TRBJ1-2	ASSLGELTNYGYT
TRBV28	TRBJ2-1	ASSFGVSSYNEQF
TRBV29-1	TRBJ1-1	SVVEGGTEAF
TRBV7-8	TRBJ2-7	ASSLEPTSSYEQY
TRBV7-9	TRBJ1-3	ASPGGGNTIY
TRBV19	TRBJ2-7	ASSIDLAGGYEQY
TRBV6-5	TRBJ2-3	ASSLYSTDTQY
TRBV11-2	TRBJ2-3	ASLEGTSTDTQY
TRBV5-1	TRBJ2-1	ASSLGDRGQDSYNEQF
TRBV7-9	TRBJ2-5	ASSSRLSVWETQY
TRBV9	TRBJ2-1	ASSAGGLAVYNEQF
TRBV11-2	TRBJ1-5	ASSPGQGGTRNQPQH
TRBV27	TRBJ2-7	ASSSAGAGEQY
TRBV6-6	TRBJ2-1	ASSTTRAGGGEQF
TRBV28	TRBJ1-4	ASTKYRAMVLGNEKLF
TRBV29-1	TRBJ2-2	SVAPQNTGELF
TRBV28	TRBJ2-5	ASSLPPLRDRGGETQY
TRBV5-4	TRBJ1-2	ASSSATGGRGYT
TRBV19	TRBJ1-2	ASTPWEEANYGYT
TRBV15	TRBJ2-7	ATSRDRGTGKVYEQY
TRBV29-1	TRBJ2-7	SVEDPSLAGENYEQY
TRBV7-6	TRBJ2-3	ASSWTSGRTDTQY
TRBV6-5	TRBJ1-1	ASSSRAQYNTEAF
TRBV28	TRBJ2-2	ASSLQAGGDGELF
TRBV15	TRBJ1-5	ATSRGGQAGQPQH
TRBV7-9	TRBJ1-1	ASSPPGGTEAF
TRBV4-1	TRBJ2-1	ASSQGLISYNEQF
TRBV7-8	TRBJ2-7	ASSLATYEQY
TRBV7-9	TRBJ1-1	ASSLASDTEAF
TRBV28	TRBJ1-5	ASSSPRTGVNQPQH